The rows below give T cell receptor beta chains drawn from one sample of a study of cytotoxic CD8 clonotypes in ibrutinib-treated CLL. TCRdb keeps only in-frame clones here, not all; method: immunoSEQ multiplex PCR. The sample has 35,000 to 45,000 clones; 65% to 75% are singletons. Specimen: PBMCs, collected at disease progression, from a patient treated with ibrutinib. Receptor source: a human donor with chronic lymphocytic leukemia. Each CDR3 is given with its conserved first and last residue. The D gene is left open where the match is weak. The listing skips clone size in some rows; elsewhere it reads once, few, many or a size class.

>TRBV14|TRBJ2-1|TRBD1|NA
CASSQLTTGTVPYNEQFF
TGTGCCAGCAGCCAACTCACGACCGGGACAGTCCCCTACAATGAGCAGTTCTTC
>TRBV11-2|TRBJ1-4|TRBD1|NA
CASSLGDRGIEKLFF
TGTGCCAGCAGCCTAGGGGACAGGGGGATTGAAAAACTGTTTTTT
>TRBV5-1|TRBJ2-2|NA|many
CASALGGVNTGELFF
TGCGCCAGCGCCCTTGGAGGGGTGAACACCGGGGAGCTGTTTTTT
>TRBV6-1|TRBJ1-2|NA|NA
CASSEQGLNPTYGYTF
TGTGCCAGCAGTGAACAGGGGCTAAATCCAACCTATGGCTACACCTTC
>TRBV19|TRBJ2-3|NA|few
CASSIDLGEYTDTQYF
TGTGCCAGTAGTATAGATCTCGGAGAATACACAGATACGCAGTATTTT
>TRBV6-5|TRBJ2-2|NA|few
CASRRVRGTGELFF
TGTGCCAGCAGAAGAGTCAGGGGCACCGGGGAGCTGTTTTTT
>TRBV5-1|TRBJ2-1|NA|once
CASSGPGGSSYNEQFF
TGCGCCAGCAGCGGTCCGGGCGGCAGCTCCTACAATGAGCAGTTCTTC
>TRBV6-1|TRBJ2-5|TRBD2|few
CASSVLAGGIQETQYF
TGTGCCAGCAGTGTCCTAGCGGGGGGCATCCAAGAGACCCAGTACTTC
>TRBV2|TRBJ2-5|TRBD2|NA
CASEGGETQYF
TGTGCCAGCGAGGGAGGGGAGACCCAGTACTTC
>TRBV5-1|TRBJ2-1|TRBD2|NA
CASSPGGRNNEQFF
TGCGCCAGCAGCCCGGGGGGGAGGAACAATGAGCAGTTCTTC
>TRBV2|TRBJ2-7|NA|NA
CASGRGGYEQYF
TGTGCCAGCGGCAGGGGGGGCTACGAGCAGTACTTC
>TRBV9|TRBJ2-5|TRBD1|few
CASSPQGISQETQYF
TGTGCCAGCAGCCCACAGGGGATCAGCCAAGAGACCCAGTACTTC
>TRBV5-1|TRBJ2-5|TRBD2|NA
CASSPVGLAGTAQYF
TGCGCCAGCAGCCCGGTCGGGTTAGCGGGGACCGCCCAGTACTTC
>TRBV6-5|TRBJ1-2|TRBD1|few
CASTLTGGGNYGYTF
TGTGCCAGCACTTTAACAGGGGGTGGTAATTATGGCTACACCTTC
>TRBV5-4|TRBJ1-6|TRBD1|NA
CASSPRTGGDNSPLHF
TGTGCCAGCAGCCCGCGGACAGGGGGAGATAATTCACCCCTCCACTTT
>TRBV15|TRBJ1-5|TRBD1|NA
CATSTIRTGPQPQHF
TGTGCCACCAGCACTATTAGGACAGGCCCTCAGCCCCAGCATTTT
>TRBV28|TRBJ1-2|NA|NA
CASREGMRGYTF
TGTGCCAGCAGGGAAGGAATGAGGGGCTACACCTTC
>TRBV2|TRBJ2-4|TRBD2|NA
CASSERTSGVQNIQYF
TGTGCCAGCAGTGAAAGGACTAGCGGGGTCCAAAACATTCAGTACTTC
>TRBV29-1|TRBJ1-3|NA|NA
CSVTEWTVGSGNTIYF
TGCAGCGTTACCGAGTGGACCGTTGGCTCTGGAAACACCATATATTTT
>TRBV19|TRBJ1-2|NA|NA
CASSTGVYDYTF
TGTGCCAGTAGTACGGGGGTCTATGACTACACCTTC
>TRBV19|TRBJ1-2|NA|NA
CASSMNPNYGYTF
TGTGCCAGTAGTATGAACCCTAACTATGGCTACACCTTC
>TRBV11-3|TRBJ2-2|NA|once
CASSLVRDTGELFF
TGTGCCAGCAGCTTAGTCAGGGACACCGGGGAGCTGTTTTTT
>TRBV19|TRBJ1-4|NA|NA
CASPLGPRISEKLFF
TGTGCCAGTCCGCTCGGCCCCAGGATTTCTGAAAAACTGTTTTTT
>TRBV5-6|TRBJ1-5|TRBD1|NA
CASRTRQGKRCYSNQPQHF
TGTGCCAGTAGGACAAGACAGGGGAAAAGATGTTATAGCAATCAGCCCCAGCATTTT
>TRBV10-2|TRBJ2-3|NA|NA
CASSESVAPDSSTDTQYF
TGCGCCAGCAGTGAGTCGGTAGCCCCTGACTCTAGCACAGATACGCAGTATTTT
>TRBV5-1|TRBJ2-5|TRBD1|NA
CASSRGQSHEETQYF
TGCGCCAGCAGCCGGGGACAGTCCCACGAGGAGACCCAGTACTTC
>TRBV7-3|TRBJ1-2|NA|NA
CASSSYPTESHGYTF
TGTGCCAGCAGCTCCTACCCGACAGAGAGCCATGGCTACACCTTC
>TRBV5-4|TRBJ1-4|TRBD1|NA
CASSPGQGTVTNEKLFF
TGTGCCAGCAGCCCTGGACAGGGGACGGTAACTAATGAAAAACTGTTTTTT
>TRBV5-1|TRBJ2-2|TRBD1|few
CASSWGDRDTGELFF
TGCGCCAGCAGCTGGGGGGACAGGGACACCGGGGAGCTGTTTTTT
>TRBV9|TRBJ2-1|NA|NA
CASSPQSASYNEQFF
TGTGCCAGCAGCCCTCAGAGCGCTTCCTACAATGAGCAGTTCTTC